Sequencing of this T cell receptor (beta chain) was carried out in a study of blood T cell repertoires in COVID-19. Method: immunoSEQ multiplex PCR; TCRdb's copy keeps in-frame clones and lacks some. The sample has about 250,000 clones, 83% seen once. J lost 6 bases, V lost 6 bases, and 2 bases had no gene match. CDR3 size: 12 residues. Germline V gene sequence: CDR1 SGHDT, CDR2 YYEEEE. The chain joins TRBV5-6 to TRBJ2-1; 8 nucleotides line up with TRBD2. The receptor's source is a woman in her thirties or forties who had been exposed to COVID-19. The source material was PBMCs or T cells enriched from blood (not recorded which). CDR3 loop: CASTRGGNEQFF. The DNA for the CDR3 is TGTGCCAGCACACGGGGGGGCAATGAGCAGTTCTTC.